This T cell receptor beta chain was documented in a study of blood T cell repertoires in COVID-19. Overall study context: Some COVID-19 samples were acute and others convalescent; all came from the United States, Italy and Spain.

Germline V gene lookup returns CDR1 SGDLS and CDR2 YYNGEE. The CDR3 extends over 15 amino acids. With 3 bases clipped from V and 2 bases from J, the junction kept 6 bases outside the gene matches. Libraries were prepared by immunoSEQ multiplex PCR; TCRdb keeps only in-frame clonotypes and omits some of them. The repertoire has approximately 98,000 clones, 82% of them found once; the top ten carry approximately 20%. Sequencing used peripheral blood. J is TRBJ2-5 and V is TRBV9; 8 bases match TRBD2. The TCR was taken from a man older than 75 with acute or convalescent COVID-19. For the CDR3, the DNA is TGTGCCAGCAGCGGGCAAGGACTAGCACAAGAGACCCAGTACTTC. Protein: CASSGQGLAQETQYF.